This T cell receptor beta chain was retrieved from a study of blood T cell repertoires in COVID-19. Study details: The samples span acute and convalescent COVID-19 from the United States, Italy and Spain. Sources were T cells, B-cell-depleted T cells, or PBMCs; the material itself was cDNA or gDNA.

The method was immunoSEQ multiplex PCR; TCRdb's version includes in-frame clones alone and lacks a portion of them. Among over 200,000 clones listed, around 85% were seen once. Recruitment covered 20 to 25 US areas and drew participants whose ages spanned roughly 18 to 100 years. The CDR3 contains 15 residues. Germline values: CDR1 MNHEY, CDR2 SVGAGI. The V and J ends lost 6 bases and 6 bases respectively, with 20 bases between them. This chain joins TRBV6-5 and TRBJ1-1; D is perhaps TRBD1 (5 bases). This receptor was identified in a man aged 35 to 55 who had recovered from COVID-19. Sequenced input: PBMCs or T cells enriched from blood (not recorded which). The DNA of the CDR3 is TGTGCCAGCAGACGCAGAGGGGACGGCGGGGCTGAAGCTTTCTTT. It encodes CASRRRGDGGAEAFF.